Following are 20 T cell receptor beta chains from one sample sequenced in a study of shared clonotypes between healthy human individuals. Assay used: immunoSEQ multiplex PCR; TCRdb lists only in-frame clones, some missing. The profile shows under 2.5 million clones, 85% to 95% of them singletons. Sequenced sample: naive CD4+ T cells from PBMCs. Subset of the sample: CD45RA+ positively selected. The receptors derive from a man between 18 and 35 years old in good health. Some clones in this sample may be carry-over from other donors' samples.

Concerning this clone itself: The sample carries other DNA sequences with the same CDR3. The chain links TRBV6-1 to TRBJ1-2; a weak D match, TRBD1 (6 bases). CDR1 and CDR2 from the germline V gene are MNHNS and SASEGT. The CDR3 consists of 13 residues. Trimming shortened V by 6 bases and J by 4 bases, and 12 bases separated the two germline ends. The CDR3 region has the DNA TGTGCCAGCAGGGGGGGGGCTGGCTATGGCTACACCTTC. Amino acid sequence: CASRGGAGYGYTF.

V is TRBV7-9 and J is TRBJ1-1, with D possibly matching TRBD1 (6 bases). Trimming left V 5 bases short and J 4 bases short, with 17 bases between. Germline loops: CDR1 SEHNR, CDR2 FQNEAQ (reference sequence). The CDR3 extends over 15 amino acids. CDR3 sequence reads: CASSKAGGSGTEAFF. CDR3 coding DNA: TGTGCCAGCAGCAAGGCGGGGGGCTCGGGCACTGAAGCTTTCTTT. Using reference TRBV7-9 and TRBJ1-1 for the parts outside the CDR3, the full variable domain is DTGVSQNPRHKITKRGQNVTFRCDPISEHNRLYWYRQTLGQGPEFLTYFQNEAQLEKSRLLSDRFSAERPKGSFSTLEIQRTEQGDSAMYLCASSKAGGSGTEAFFGQGTRLTVV.

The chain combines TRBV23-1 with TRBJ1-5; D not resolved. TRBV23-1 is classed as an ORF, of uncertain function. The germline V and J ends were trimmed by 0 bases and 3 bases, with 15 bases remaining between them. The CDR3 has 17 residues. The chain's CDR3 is CASSQSSGELYNQPQHF. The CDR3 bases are TGCGCCAGCAGTCAATCGAGTGGCGAGCTCTACAATCAGCCCCAGCATTTT.

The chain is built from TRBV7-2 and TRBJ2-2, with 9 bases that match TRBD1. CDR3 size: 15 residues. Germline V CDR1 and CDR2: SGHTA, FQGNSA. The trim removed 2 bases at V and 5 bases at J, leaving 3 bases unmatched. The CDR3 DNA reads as TGTGCCAGCAGCTTATATGGACAGGGGACCGGGGAGCTGTTTTTT. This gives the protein CASSLYGQGTGELFF.

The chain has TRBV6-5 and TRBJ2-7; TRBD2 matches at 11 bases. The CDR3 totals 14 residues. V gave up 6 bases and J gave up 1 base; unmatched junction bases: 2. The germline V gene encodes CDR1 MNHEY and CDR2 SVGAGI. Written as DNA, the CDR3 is TGTGCCAGCAGATCTAGCGGGAGGTCCTACGAGCAGTACTTC. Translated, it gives CASRSSGRSYEQYF.

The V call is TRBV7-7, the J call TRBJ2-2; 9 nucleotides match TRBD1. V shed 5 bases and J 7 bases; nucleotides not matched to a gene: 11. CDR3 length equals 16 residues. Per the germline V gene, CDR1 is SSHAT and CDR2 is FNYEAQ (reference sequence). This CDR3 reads CASSPTPGQGHGELFF. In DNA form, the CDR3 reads TGTGCCAGCAGCCCGACTCCGGGACAGGGCCACGGGGAGCTGTTTTTT.

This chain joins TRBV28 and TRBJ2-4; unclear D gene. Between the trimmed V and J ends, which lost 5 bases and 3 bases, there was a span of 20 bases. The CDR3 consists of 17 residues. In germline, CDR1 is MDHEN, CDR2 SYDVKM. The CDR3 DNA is TGTGCCAGCAGTGGCCCGGGCGTCCCCAGTGGCAAAAACATTCAGTACTTC. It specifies CASSGPGVPSGKNIQYF.

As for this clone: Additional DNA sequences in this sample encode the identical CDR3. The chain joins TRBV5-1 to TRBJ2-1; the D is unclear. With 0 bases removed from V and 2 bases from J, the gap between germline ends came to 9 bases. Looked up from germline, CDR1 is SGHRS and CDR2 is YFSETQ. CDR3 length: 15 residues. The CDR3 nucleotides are TGCGCCAGCAGCTTGGGGGGTTCCCCCTACAATGAGCAGTTCTTC. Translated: CASSLGGSPYNEQFF.

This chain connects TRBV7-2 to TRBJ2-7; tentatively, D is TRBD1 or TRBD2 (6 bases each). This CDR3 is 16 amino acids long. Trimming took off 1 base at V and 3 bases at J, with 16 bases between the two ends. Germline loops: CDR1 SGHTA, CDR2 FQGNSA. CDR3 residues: CASSLGGAIRGYEQYF. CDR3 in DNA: TGTGCCAGCAGCTTAGGGGGGGCCATTCGGGGCTACGAGCAGTACTTC.

The CDR3 coding sequence is TGTGCCAGCGGCCGGACAGAAGAGACCCAGTACTTC. Its protein product is CASGRTEETQYF. The chain uses TRBV25-1 and TRBJ2-5, with D possibly TRBD1 on 6 matching bases. The CDR3 has 12 residues. CDR1 is MGHDK and CDR2 is SYGVNS in the germline V gene. V lost 8 bases and J lost 3, with 10 bases in between.

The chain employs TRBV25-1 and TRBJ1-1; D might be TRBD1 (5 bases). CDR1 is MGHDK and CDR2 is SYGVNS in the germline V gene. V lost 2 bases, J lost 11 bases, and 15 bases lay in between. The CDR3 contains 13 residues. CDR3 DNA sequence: TGTGCCAGCAGTGAAGGGGACGGACTTAGGGCTTTCTTT. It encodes CASSEGDGLRAFF. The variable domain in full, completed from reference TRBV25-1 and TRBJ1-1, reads EADIYQTPRYLVIGTGKKITLECSQTMGHDKMYWYQQDPGMELHLIHYSYGVNSTEKGDLSSESTVSRIRTEHFPLTLESARPSHTSQYLCASSEGDGLRAFFGQGTRLTVV.

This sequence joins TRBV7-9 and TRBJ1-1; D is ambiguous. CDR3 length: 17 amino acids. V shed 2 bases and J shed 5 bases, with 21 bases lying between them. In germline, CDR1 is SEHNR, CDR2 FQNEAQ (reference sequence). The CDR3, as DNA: TGTGCCAGCAGCTTAAGGGAGGCAGGTCCCGTGGGTACTGAAGCTTTCTTT. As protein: CASSLREAGPVGTEAFF.

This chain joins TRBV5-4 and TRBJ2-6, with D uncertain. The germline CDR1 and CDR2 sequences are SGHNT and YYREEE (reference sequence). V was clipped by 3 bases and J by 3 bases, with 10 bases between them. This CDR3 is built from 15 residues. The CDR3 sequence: CASSSPVDGANVLTF. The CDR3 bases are TGTGCCAGCAGCTCTCCCGTTGATGGGGCCAACGTCCTGACTTTC.

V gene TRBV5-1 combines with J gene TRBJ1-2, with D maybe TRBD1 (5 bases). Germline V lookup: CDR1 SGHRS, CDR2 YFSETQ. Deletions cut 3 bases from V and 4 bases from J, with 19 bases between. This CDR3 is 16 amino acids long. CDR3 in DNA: TGCGCCAGCAGCTCCACAAGACCATACGGGGGCTATGGCTACACCTTC. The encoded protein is CASSSTRPYGGYGYTF. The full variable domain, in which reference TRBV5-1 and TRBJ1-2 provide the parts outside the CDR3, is KAGVTQTPRYLIKTRGQQVTLSCSPISGHRSVSWYQQTPGQGLQFLFEYFSETQRNKGNFPGRFSGRQFSNSRSEMNVSTLELGDSALYLCASSSTRPYGGYGYTFGSGTRLTVV.

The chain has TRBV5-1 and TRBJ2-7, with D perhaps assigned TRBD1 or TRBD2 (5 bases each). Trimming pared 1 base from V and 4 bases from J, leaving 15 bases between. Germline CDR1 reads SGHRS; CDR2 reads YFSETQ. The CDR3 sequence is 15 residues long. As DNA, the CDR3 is TGCGCCAGCAGCTTGTCGGGACCGCGACTATACGAGCAGTACTTC. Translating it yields CASSLSGPRLYEQYF.

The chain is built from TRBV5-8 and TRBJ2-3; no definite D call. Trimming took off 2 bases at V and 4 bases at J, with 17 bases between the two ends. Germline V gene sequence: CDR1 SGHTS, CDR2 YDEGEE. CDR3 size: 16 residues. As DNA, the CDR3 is TGTGCCAGCAGCTTAGGACGAGAGCTGACCTCAGATACGCAGTATTTT. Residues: CASSLGRELTSDTQYF.

For the CDR3, the DNA is TGTGCCAGCAGCTTAGGTACTAGCGGGAGTATAGGCAATGAGCAGTTCTTC. Amino acids: CASSLGTSGSIGNEQFF. The rearrangement uses TRBV7-2 and TRBJ2-1; TRBD2 matches at 11 bases. Unmatched junction bases numbered 8, after V lost 1 base and J lost 6 bases. The CDR3 loop spans 17 amino acids. Germline V lookup: CDR1 SGHTA, CDR2 FQGNSA.

The CDR3 DNA reads as TGTGCCAGCACCCCCCGGGGCGCAGGGGTTGGGAACACTGAAGCTTTCTTT. Amino acid sequence: CASTPRGAGVGNTEAFF. This chain joins TRBV28 and TRBJ1-1; tentatively, D is TRBD1 (6 bases). The V and J ends lost 7 bases and 1 base respectively, with 22 bases between them. Germline CDR1 is MDHEN and CDR2 is SYDVKM. The CDR3 consists of 17 residues.

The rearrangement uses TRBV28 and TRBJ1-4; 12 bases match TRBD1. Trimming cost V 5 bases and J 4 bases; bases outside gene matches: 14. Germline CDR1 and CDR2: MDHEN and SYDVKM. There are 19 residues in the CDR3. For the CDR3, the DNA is TGTGCCAGCAGTCTACCCCCCCCGGGACAGGGGGCGAATAATGAAAAACTGTTTTTT. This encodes CASSLPPPGQGANNEKLFF. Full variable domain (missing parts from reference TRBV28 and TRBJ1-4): DVKVTQSSRYLVKRTGEKVFLECVQDMDHENMFWYRQDPGLGLRLIYFSYDVKMKEKGDIPEGYSVSREKKERFSLILESASTNQTSMYLCASSLPPPGQGANNEKLFFGSGTQLSVL.

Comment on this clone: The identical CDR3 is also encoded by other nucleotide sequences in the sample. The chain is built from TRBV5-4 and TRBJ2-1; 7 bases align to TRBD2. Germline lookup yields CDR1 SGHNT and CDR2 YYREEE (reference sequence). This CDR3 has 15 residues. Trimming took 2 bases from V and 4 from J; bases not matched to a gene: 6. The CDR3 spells CASSLVAGGYNEQFF. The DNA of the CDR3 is TGTGCCAGCAGCTTAGTAGCGGGCGGGTACAATGAGCAGTTCTTC.